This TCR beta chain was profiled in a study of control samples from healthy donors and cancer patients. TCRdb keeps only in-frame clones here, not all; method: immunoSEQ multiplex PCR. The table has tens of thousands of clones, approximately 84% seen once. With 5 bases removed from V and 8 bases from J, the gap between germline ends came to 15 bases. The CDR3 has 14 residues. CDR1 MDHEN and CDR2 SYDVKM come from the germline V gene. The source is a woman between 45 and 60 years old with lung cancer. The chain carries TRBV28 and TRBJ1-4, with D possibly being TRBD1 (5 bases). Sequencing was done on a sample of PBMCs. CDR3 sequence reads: CASSPGGLWEKLFF. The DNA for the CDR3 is TGTGCCAGCAGTCCGGGGGGGTTATGGGAAAAACTGTTTTTT.